The 4 T cell receptor beta chains listed next were all sequenced from one sample in a study of cytomegalovirus exposure and HLA in healthy donors. The table came from immunoSEQ multiplex PCR; TCRdb's copy has only in-frame clones and leaves some out. This sample has tens of thousands of clones; just under 95% occur once, and the top ten carry under 2.5%. Sample: PBMCs. Source of these receptors: a man between 18 and 29 years old in good health and CMV-seronegative.

The chain links TRBV7-2 to TRBJ2-2; D gene ambiguous. The CDR3 is 16 amino acids. The V end was cut by 0 bases, the J end by 7 bases, with 15 bases between. Germline values: CDR1 SGHTA, CDR2 FQGNSA. In DNA form, the CDR3 reads TGTGCCAGCAGCTTAGCGCAGCCCGAGGTGGGCGGGGAGCTGTTTTTT. This encodes CASSLAQPEVGGELFF.

The gene calls are TRBV6-4 and TRBJ2-3; 12 bases match TRBD2. The germline V gene has CDR1 MRHNA and CDR2 SNTAGT. J lost 6 bases, V lost 5 bases, and 6 bases had no gene match. This CDR3 region has 15 residues. The CDR3 protein is CASSLLAGGGDTQYF. In DNA form, the CDR3 reads TGTGCCAGCAGTCTACTAGCGGGAGGAGGGGATACGCAGTATTTT.

The rearrangement links TRBV19 to TRBJ2-1, with D maybe TRBD2 (5 bases). Germline V gene lookup returns CDR1 LNHDA and CDR2 SQIVND (reference sequence). The CDR3 has 14 residues. Trimming pared 0 bases from V and 5 bases from J, leaving 8 bases between. The CDR3 sequence: CASSIDTSNNEQFF. In DNA, the CDR3 is TGTGCCAGTAGTATAGACACTAGTAACAATGAGCAGTTCTTC.

The V and J genes are TRBV6-6 and TRBJ2-5; TRBD1 might be the D (6 bases). Germline lookup yields CDR1 MNHNY and CDR2 SVGAGI (reference sequence). Trimming cost V 8 bases and J 4 bases, with 11 bases left between them. The CDR3 has 12 amino acids. The CDR3 DNA sequence: TGTGCCAGCTCCCCACAGGGAGAGACCCAGTACTTC. Its translation: CASSPQGETQYF.